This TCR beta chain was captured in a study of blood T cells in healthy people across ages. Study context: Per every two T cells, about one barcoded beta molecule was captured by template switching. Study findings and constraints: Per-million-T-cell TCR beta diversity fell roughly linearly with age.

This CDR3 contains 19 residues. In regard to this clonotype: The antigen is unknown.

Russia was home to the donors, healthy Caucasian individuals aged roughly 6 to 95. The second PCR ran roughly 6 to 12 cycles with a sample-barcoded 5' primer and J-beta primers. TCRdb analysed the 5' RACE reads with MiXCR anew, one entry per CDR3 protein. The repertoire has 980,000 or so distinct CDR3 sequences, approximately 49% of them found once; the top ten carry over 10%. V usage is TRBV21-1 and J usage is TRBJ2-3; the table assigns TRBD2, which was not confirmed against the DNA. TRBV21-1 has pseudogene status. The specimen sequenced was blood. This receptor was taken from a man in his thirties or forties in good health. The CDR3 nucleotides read TGTACCAGCAGCAAAGTAATGAGCGGGGGACTACGCAGCACAGATACGCAGTATTTT. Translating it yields CTSSKVMSGGLRSTDTQYF.